This record covers a single T cell receptor (beta chain). The sample belongs to a study of blood T cell repertoires in COVID-19. Study details: Nucleic acid was either cDNA or gDNA, and it came from T cells, B-cell-depleted T cells, or PBMCs.

Repertoires were generated with immunoSEQ multiplex PCR, while TCRdb's copy carries only in-frame clones and drops some. The sample yields about 120,000 clones, 90% seen once. Patients in Seattle were enrolled during active infection, then followed longitudinally. V lost 6 bases and J lost 1; bases outside the gene matches: 5. Germline CDR1 SGHNT, CDR2 YYREEE (reference sequence). The CDR3 contains 14 residues. The specimen was peripheral blood. This rearrangement joins TRBV5-4 to TRBJ1-2, with 8 bases matching TRBD1. This receptor was obtained from a woman aged 60-75 years with COVID-19, enrolled during active disease. DNA of the CDR3: TGTGCCAGCAACGGACAGGGCCTTAACTATGGCTACACCTTC. Its protein product is CASNGQGLNYGYTF.